This T cell receptor (beta chain) appears in the sequencing data of a study of Graves' ophthalmopathy and Graves' hyperthyroidism. The CDR3 runs 15 residues. CDR1 and CDR2 (germline): WSHSY, SAAADI. Trimming removed 5 bases at V and 0 bases at J, with 8 bases between. TCR beta CDR3 amplification used RNA transcripts. Second-round multiplex PCR followed a first-round RT-PCR using HTBI primers. Each CDR3 protein is one row after TCRdb ran MiXCR on the multiplex PCR reads. The table includes 500,000 to 700,000 distinct CDR3 sequences, approximately 35% detected once. The chain employs TRBV10-2 and TRBJ1-6, with unresolved D. What was sequenced was peripheral blood or thyroid tissue (not recorded which). The sequence was collected from an adult man with Graves' hyperthyroidism. CDR3 amino acids: CASSPASSYNSPLHF. The CDR3 bases are TGCGCCAGCAGTCCAGCCAGCTCCTATAATTCACCCCTCCACTTT.